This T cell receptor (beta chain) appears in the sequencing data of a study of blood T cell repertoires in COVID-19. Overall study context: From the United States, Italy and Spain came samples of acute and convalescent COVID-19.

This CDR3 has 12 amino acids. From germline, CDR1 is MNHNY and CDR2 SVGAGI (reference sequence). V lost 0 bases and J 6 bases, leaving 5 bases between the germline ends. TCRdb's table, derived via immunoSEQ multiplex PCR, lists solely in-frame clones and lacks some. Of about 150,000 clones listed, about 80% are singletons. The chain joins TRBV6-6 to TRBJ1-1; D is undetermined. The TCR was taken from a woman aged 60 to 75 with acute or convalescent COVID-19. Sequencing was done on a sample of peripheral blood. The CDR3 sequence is CASSYSLAEAFF. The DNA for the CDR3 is TGTGCCAGCAGTTACTCTCTAGCTGAAGCTTTCTTT.